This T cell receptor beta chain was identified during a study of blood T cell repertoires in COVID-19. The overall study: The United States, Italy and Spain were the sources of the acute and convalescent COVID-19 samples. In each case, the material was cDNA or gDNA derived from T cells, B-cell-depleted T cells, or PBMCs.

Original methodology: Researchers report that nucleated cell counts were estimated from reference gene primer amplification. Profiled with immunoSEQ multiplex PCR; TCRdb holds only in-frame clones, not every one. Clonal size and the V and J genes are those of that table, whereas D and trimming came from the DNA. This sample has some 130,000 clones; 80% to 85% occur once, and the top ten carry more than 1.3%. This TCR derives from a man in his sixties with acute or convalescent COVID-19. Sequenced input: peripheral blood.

CDR3 nucleotides: TGTGCCAGCAGCTGGGACAGGCCTACCTACGAGCAGTACTTC. Translation gives CASSWDRPTYEQYF. V is TRBV3-1 (or the pseudogene TRBV3-2) and J is TRBJ2-7; 8 nucleotides align to TRBD1. V lost 5 bases and J lost 2; bases outside the gene matches: 5. CDR3 length equals 14 residues. Looked up from germline, CDR1 is LGHDT and CDR2 is YNNKEL (reference sequence).